The 18 T cell receptor beta chains reported below all come from one sample, sequenced in a study of blood T cell repertoires in COVID-19. Sequencing used immunoSEQ multiplex PCR; TCRdb keeps in-frame clones, though not all of them. The sample holds approximately 450,000 clones, 80% to 90% seen once. The sequenced sample was PBMCs or T cells enriched from blood (not recorded which). All receptors derive from a man aged 25 to 40 who had recovered from COVID-19.

V usage is TRBV27 and J usage is TRBJ2-7; D is perhaps TRBD1 (6 bases). V shed 5 bases and J shed 7 bases, with 15 bases lying between them. Looked up from germline, CDR1 is MNHEY and CDR2 is SMNVEV (reference sequence). The CDR3 consists of 13 residues. DNA for the CDR3: TGTGCCAGCAGTACGACAGGCCTAGGGGAGCAGTACTTC. It translates to CASSTTGLGEQYF.

This sequence joins TRBV11-2 and TRBJ2-3; 8 nucleotides line up with TRBD1. The CDR3 covers 16 residues. V lost 5 bases to trimming and J lost 4 bases; unmatched junction nucleotides: 11. Germline V CDR1 and CDR2: SGHAT, FQNNGV. CDR3 in DNA: TGTGCCAGCAGCCGGCCGGCAGGGGGCAGCGCAGATACGCAGTATTTT. Translated: CASSRPAGGSADTQYF.

The chain joins TRBV2 to TRBJ1-2; D not certain. Trimming removed 6 bases from V and 5 bases from J, with 16 bases in between. The CDR3 has 14 amino acids. From germline, CDR1 is SNHLY and CDR2 FYNNEI. The CDR3 coding sequence is TGTGCCAGCAGCCAGCGGAGCGGACGATATGGCTACACCTTC. This translates into CASSQRSGRYGYTF.

The DNA of the CDR3 is TGTGCCAGCTGCTCAGCAGGAAACTACAATGAGCAGTTCTTC. This sequence encodes CASCSAGNYNEQFF. The chain couples TRBV28 to TRBJ2-1; D call uncertain. The germline CDR1 and CDR2 sequences are MDHEN and SYDVKM. Trimming took off 8 bases at V and 3 bases at J, with 14 bases between the two ends. The CDR3 runs 14 residues.

The genes are TRBV7-2 and TRBJ2-7; 12 nucleotides agree with TRBD2. V was clipped by 5 bases and J by 4 bases; unmatched bases: 9. CDR1 and CDR2 from the germline V gene are SGHTA and FQGNSA. This CDR3 has 16 amino acids. CDR3 DNA: TGTGCCAGCAGCATTAGAAGGACTAGCGGGGAATACGAGCAGTACTTC. Its protein is CASSIRRTSGEYEQYF.

This clone showed up just once. The chain joins TRBV12-3 or TRBV12-4 to TRBJ2-3; the D gene is possibly TRBD1 (5 bases). Trimming shortened V by 5 bases and J by 7 bases, and 10 bases separated the two germline ends. This CDR3 is built from 12 residues. For the CDR3, the DNA is TGTGCCAGCAGTACGTACAGGCATACGCAGTATTTT. Amino acid sequence: CASSTYRHTQYF.

The genes are TRBV21-1 and TRBJ2-7; the tabulated D call, TRBD2, remains unverified against the DNA. TRBV21-1 is deemed a pseudogene. This CDR3 has 19 amino acids. CDR3 DNA: TGTGCCAGCAGCAAAGGCTCTTCAGTGCAGCCCGAGACTGCAGACGAGCAGTACTTC. Its protein product is CASSKGSSVQPETADEQYF.

The genes are TRBV5-6 and TRBJ1-5; D is perhaps TRBD1 (6 bases). CDR3 size: 16 residues. Trimming removed 2 bases at V and 0 bases at J, with 12 bases between. Germline CDR1 reads SGHDT; CDR2 reads YYEEEE. The CDR3 DNA follows: TGTGCCAGCAGCTTAACAGGGTCTTTTAGCAATCAGCCCCAGCATTTT. This gives the protein CASSLTGSFSNQPQHF.

The chain recombines TRBV4-1 with TRBJ2-3; TRBD2 matches at 7 bases. This CDR3 has 17 amino acids. V lost 1 base, J lost 0 bases, and 7 bases stayed unmatched. Germline CDR1 is MGHRA and CDR2 is YSYEKL. DNA of the CDR3: TGCGCCAGCAGCCAAGGAACTACTAGCGCCAGCACAGATACGCAGTATTTT. This gives the protein CASSQGTTSASTDTQYF.

The chain couples TRBV4-1 to TRBJ1-3; D gene uncertain. Per germline, CDR1 MGHRA and CDR2 YSYEKL. The CDR3 consists of 14 residues. Trimming removed 1 base from V and 7 bases from J, with 11 bases in between. CDR3 protein: CASSQVGTVNTIYF. The CDR3, as DNA: TGCGCCAGCAGCCAAGTGGGCACAGTGAACACCATATATTTT.

V gene TRBV6-5 combines with J gene TRBJ1-5, with D possibly being TRBD1 (6 bases). The CDR3 totals 15 residues. In germline, CDR1 is MNHEY, CDR2 SVGAGI. V was shortened by 7 bases and J by 4 bases, with 17 bases between the two germline ends. The CDR3 DNA reads as TGTGCCAGCAAGCCGAACAGGGACGAGAATCAGCCCCAGCATTTT. Translated: CASKPNRDENQPQHF.

The chain combines TRBV19 with TRBJ2-2, with 8 bases aligning to TRBD2. CDR1 LNHDA and CDR2 SQIVND come from the germline V gene (reference sequence). The CDR3 has 15 amino acids. V shed 3 bases and J 4 bases; nucleotides not matched to a gene: 4. The DNA of the CDR3 is TGTGCCAGTAGTATCGGGGGGGCAGGCACCGGGGAGCTGTTTTTT. Encoded protein: CASSIGGAGTGELFF.

The chain employs TRBV5-1 and TRBJ2-1, with a tentative D call TRBD2 (6 bases). The CDR3 has 15 residues. CDR1 is SGHRS, CDR2 YFSETQ, per germline. Between the trimmed V and J ends, which lost 1 base and 3 bases, there was a span of 11 bases. CDR3 DNA sequence: TGCGCCAGCAGCTTGCCCGGGGGTCTCTACAATGAGCAGTTCTTC. Its protein is CASSLPGGLYNEQFF.

This chain uses TRBV27 with TRBJ1-1; D gene ambiguous. There are 13 residues in the CDR3. Trimming left V 5 bases short and J 6 bases short, with 13 bases between. Per germline, CDR1 MNHEY and CDR2 SMNVEV (reference sequence). This CDR3 is CASSGRTRAEAFF. CDR3 coding DNA: TGTGCCAGCAGTGGGAGAACGAGGGCTGAAGCTTTCTTT.

The chain has TRBV10-1 and TRBJ2-1, with 8 bases fitting TRBD1. The CDR3 extends over 15 amino acids. Germline V CDR1 and CDR2: WNHNN, SYGVQD (reference sequence). V lost 5 bases, J lost 8 bases, and 11 bases stayed unmatched. The CDR3 DNA sequence: TGCGCCAGCAGTTCCGGACAGGGAGGTAGCGATGAGCAGTTCTTC. Its protein is CASSSGQGGSDEQFF.

The chain employs TRBV5-1 and TRBJ1-1; D may be TRBD1 (6 bases). V was cut by 1 base and J by 9 bases, with 16 bases left in between. CDR1 is SGHRS and CDR2 is YFSETQ in the germline V gene. The CDR3 consists of 14 residues. The CDR3 bases are TGCGCCAGCAGCTTGATCGAGGGGGTGGGAAAAGCTTTCTTT. Translated: CASSLIEGVGKAFF.

This chain connects TRBV5-8 to TRBJ2-3; 9 nucleotides line up with TRBD2. Unmatched junction bases numbered 13, after V lost 4 bases and J lost 1 base. Germline V gene data show CDR1 as SGHTS and CDR2 as YDEGEE. The CDR3 runs to 18 residues. The CDR3 loop reads CASSASGTSWGGTDTQYF. The CDR3 DNA sequence: TGTGCCAGCAGCGCATCCGGGACTAGCTGGGGTGGCACAGATACGCAGTATTTT.

V gene TRBV29-1 combines with J gene TRBJ2-7; 11 bases map to TRBD1. V lost 5 bases and J lost 6; bases outside the gene matches: 6. CDR3 size: 13 residues. Per germline, CDR1 SQVTM and CDR2 ANQGSEA. The CDR3, as DNA: TGCAGCGTTTCCGGACAGGGGGCTGGCGAGCAGTACTTC. Translated: CSVSGQGAGEQYF.